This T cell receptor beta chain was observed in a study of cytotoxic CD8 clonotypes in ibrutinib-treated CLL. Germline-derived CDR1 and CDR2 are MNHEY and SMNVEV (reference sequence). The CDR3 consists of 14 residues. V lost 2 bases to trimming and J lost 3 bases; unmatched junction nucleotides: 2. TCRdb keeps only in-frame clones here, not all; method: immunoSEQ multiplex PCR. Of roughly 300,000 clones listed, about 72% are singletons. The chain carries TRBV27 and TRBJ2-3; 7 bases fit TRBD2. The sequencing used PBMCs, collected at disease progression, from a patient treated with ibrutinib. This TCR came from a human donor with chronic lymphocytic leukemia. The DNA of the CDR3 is TGTGCCAGCAGTTTAATGGGGGGGACAGATACGCAGTATTTT. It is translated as CASSLMGGTDTQYF.